The 11 T cell receptor beta chains listed next were all sequenced from one sample in a study of blood T cell repertoires in COVID-19. Clones were read by immunoSEQ multiplex PCR, and TCRdb kept only the in-frame ones, dropping some. The repertoire holds 200,000 to 250,000 clones, with roughly 90% as singletons. The sequenced material came from PBMCs or T cells enriched from blood (not recorded which). The receptors derive from a man aged 18 to 29 with acute COVID-19.

This clone appeared once. V is TRBV6-4 and J is TRBJ2-3; 13 bases line up with TRBD2. Trimming cost V 5 bases and J 4 bases; bases outside gene matches: 3. Germline V gene sequence: CDR1 MRHNA, CDR2 SNTAGT. This CDR3 region has 15 residues. The CDR3 is CASSRTSGSSDTQYF. For the CDR3, the DNA is TGTGCCAGCAGTAGGACTAGCGGGAGCTCAGATACGCAGTATTTT.

The V and J genes are TRBV4-2 and TRBJ2-1; tentatively, D is TRBD1 (5 bases). The V and J ends lost 2 bases and 0 bases respectively, with 11 bases between them. The CDR3 is 16 residues long. Germline CDR1 reads LGHNA; CDR2 reads YNFKEQ. The DNA of the CDR3 is TGTGCCAGCAGCCAAAGATCTAGGGGCTCCTACAATGAGCAGTTCTTC. Translation: CASSQRSRGSYNEQFF.

The V and J genes are TRBV28 and TRBJ2-1; the match to TRBD2 covers 8 bases. The germline CDR1 and CDR2 sequences are MDHEN and SYDVKM. The CDR3 contains 15 residues. The ends lost 8 bases at V and 3 bases at J; junction bases unmatched: 9. CDR3 amino acids: CASGVAGPLYNEQFF. The CDR3 DNA is TGTGCCAGCGGTGTAGCGGGACCTCTCTACAATGAGCAGTTCTTC. Complete variable domain (other parts from reference TRBV28 and TRBJ2-1): DVKVTQSSRYLVKRTGEKVFLECVQDMDHENMFWYRQDPGLGLRLIYFSYDVKMKEKGDIPEGYSVSREKKERFSLILESASTNQTSMYLCASGVAGPLYNEQFFGPGTRLTVL.

The J gene is TRBJ2-3, the V gene TRBV18; 7 positions agree with TRBD2. This CDR3 spans 15 amino acids. J gave up 3 bases and V 4 bases, and 7 bases lay outside the gene matches. Germline-derived CDR1 and CDR2 are KGHSH and LQKENI. CDR3 region: CASSLLAVGTDTQYF. Written as DNA, the CDR3 is TGTGCCAGCTCACTTCTAGCGGTGGGGACAGATACGCAGTATTTT.

The CDR3 sequence: CASSRPEGGSYEQYF. In DNA form, the CDR3 reads TGTGCCAGCAGCCGACCCGAAGGGGGTTCCTACGAGCAGTACTTC. The chain combines TRBV6-5 with TRBJ2-7; the D gene is possibly TRBD1 (6 bases). Germline loops: CDR1 MNHEY, CDR2 SVGAGI. This CDR3 region has 15 residues. Deletions cut 6 bases from V and 1 base from J, with 16 bases between.

The chain joins TRBV6-5 to TRBJ2-3; tentative D call: TRBD1 (5 bases). Trimming pared 7 bases from V and 4 bases from J, leaving 18 bases between. Germline CDR1 is MNHEY and CDR2 is SVGAGI. This CDR3 is 15 amino acids long. DNA for the CDR3: TGTGCCAGCACCCTTAGGCAGGGTGAATCAGATACGCAGTATTTT. Translated: CASTLRQGESDTQYF.

The rearrangement joins TRBV28 to TRBJ1-6, with D hard to call. The germline V gene has CDR1 MDHEN and CDR2 SYDVKM. This CDR3 is built from 15 residues. Trimming removed 6 bases at V and 2 bases at J, with 11 bases between. DNA of the CDR3: TGTGCCAGCAGCGCTATCGGGACCTATAATTCACCCCTCCACTTT. Its protein is CASSAIGTYNSPLHF.

CDR3 DNA sequence: TGTGCCTGGAGTCATTCCCACAGGTTAAATCAGCCCCAGCATTTT. This encodes CAWSHSHRLNQPQHF. V gene TRBV30 combines with J gene TRBJ1-5; possibly TRBD1 for D (5 bases). The germline V and J ends were trimmed by 2 bases and 4 bases, with 15 bases remaining between them. Germline V lookup: CDR1 GTSNPN, CDR2 SVGIG (reference sequence). The CDR3 runs to 15 residues. The entire variable domain, with the rest obtained from reference TRBV30 and TRBJ1-5, is as follows: SQTIHQWPATLVQPVGSPLSLECTVEGTSNPNLYWYRQAAGRGLQLLFYSVGIGQISSEVPQNLSASRPQDRQFILSSKKLLLSDSGFYLCAWSHSHRLNQPQHFGDGTRLSIL.

The chain is built from TRBV7-9 and TRBJ2-3; a weak D match, TRBD2 (5 bases). CDR1 and CDR2 from the germline V gene are SEHNR and FQNEAQ (reference sequence). Trimming removed 5 bases at V and 0 bases at J, with 15 bases between. CDR3 length equals 16 residues. The CDR3 nucleotides read TGTGCCAGCAGCCCCTCAAACGGGGTTAGCACAGATACGCAGTATTTT. Translation gives CASSPSNGVSTDTQYF.

The chain employs TRBV2 and TRBJ2-7; no clear D. The germline V gene encodes CDR1 SNHLY and CDR2 FYNNEI. The CDR3 totals 12 residues. Trimming shortened V by 9 bases and J by 3 bases, and 12 bases separated the two germline ends. CDR3 in DNA: TGTGCCAGGAACAAAGTCAACTACGAGCAGTACTTC. Translating gives CARNKVNYEQYF.

Note on this clone: An end of the junction differs from the germline gene, which may be a read error. The chain uses TRBV6-5 and TRBJ2-3; 9 bases agree with TRBD2. There are 16 residues in the CDR3. Germline assignment: CDR1 MNHEY and CDR2 SVGAGI. The CDR3 loop reads CASSYSPAGGTDTQYF. In DNA form, the CDR3 reads TGTGCCAGCAGTTACTCCCCAGCGGGAGGCACGGATACGCAGTATTTT.